This TCR beta chain was obtained from a study of T cells in Graves' hyperthyroidism and ophthalmopathy. TCR beta CDR3 region amplification was performed from RNA transcripts. Initially, a first-round RT-PCR of the TCR CDR3 employed the HTBI primer set. In TCRdb, the multiplex PCR reads were re-called with MiXCR into one record per CDR3 protein. The data show 250,000 to 350,000 distinct CDR3 sequences, approximately 23% seen once. Notes on the study in general: Appearing also in blood were most of the thyroid clonotypes expanded above 0.001. Stable hyperthyroidism and ophthalmopathy were separated using 13 V-J signatures.

Reasons for excluding patients were uncontrolled infection, other autoimmune disease, pregnancy or lactation. Diagnoses used clinical symptoms, serum thyroxine and TRAb, thyroid ultrasound and orbital computed tomography. CDR1 is LGHDT, CDR2 YNNKEL, per germline (reference sequence). The CDR3 totals 15 residues. The V and J ends lost 3 bases and 2 bases respectively, with 14 bases between them. This clonotype came up many times. Its specificity is not known. The sample taken for sequencing was blood. The clonotype originates from a man aged 30-40 years with Graves' ophthalmopathy. The chain combines TRBV3-1 with TRBJ2-7; D is unclear. CDR3 loop: CASSQLKGPTYEQYF. CDR3 nucleotides: TGTGCCAGCAGCCAGTTGAAGGGCCCCACCTACGAGCAGTACTTC.